The 8 T cell receptor beta chains below come from one sample, sequenced in a study of T-cell reconstitution after alpha-beta-depleted transplantation in children. Construction of the TCRbeta library involved unique molecular identifiers. From the PCR reads, TCRdb called clonotypes with MiXCR, one entry per CDR3 protein. Of about 420,000 distinct CDR3 sequences in the sample, under 20% were seen once. The sequencing used PBMCs, mostly from graft donor cells, collected 360 days after TCRalphabeta/CD19-depleted stem cell transplant. The receptors shown here come from a boy under two years old who had a stem cell transplant for Wiskott-Aldrich syndrome, so the T cells may come from the graft donor.

The table lists this clonotype with many counts. V and J are TRBV29-1 and TRBJ2-7; D is perhaps TRBD2 (5 bases). Trimming stripped 6 bases from V and 2 bases from J, with 14 bases between. CDR1 is SQVTM and CDR2 is ANQGSEA in the germline V gene. This CDR3 region has 13 residues. CDR3 sequence (DNA): TGCAGCGTCTATGGTGACGGGGCCTACGAGCAGTACTTC. Its translation is CSVYGDGAYEQYF.

The chain is built from TRBV7-2 and TRBJ2-7; TRBD2 matches at 13 bases. CDR3 length: 16 residues. Germline values: CDR1 SGHTA, CDR2 FQGNSA. V shed 3 bases, J shed 4 bases, and the junction held 6 bases outside the gene matches. CDR3: CASSLGLAGSVYEQYF. As DNA, the CDR3 is TGTGCCAGCAGCTTGGGACTAGCGGGATCTGTGTACGAGCAGTACTTC.

The V gene is TRBV2, the J gene TRBJ2-1; D might be TRBD1 (5 bases). The V and J ends lost 7 bases and 5 bases respectively, with 12 bases between them. The germline CDR1 and CDR2 sequences are SNHLY and FYNNEI. The CDR3 covers 13 residues. The CDR3: CASNRQRNNEQFF. The CDR3 nucleotides are TGTGCCAGCAATCGACAGAGAAACAATGAGCAGTTCTTC.

The V and J genes are TRBV10-3 and TRBJ2-1, with TRBD2 matching over 9 bases. The CDR3 loop spans 13 amino acids. Germline CDR1 ENHRY, CDR2 SYGVKD. V shed 10 bases, J shed 8 bases, and the junction held 9 bases outside the gene matches. The CDR3 here is CATEREVGYEQFF. The CDR3 DNA sequence: TGTGCCACCGAGCGGGAGGTCGGGTATGAGCAGTTCTTC.

This clonotype occurred a few times. The gene calls are TRBV7-9 and TRBJ2-2, with TRBD2 identical over 9 bases. With 5 bases clipped from V and 4 bases from J, the junction kept 8 bases outside the gene matches. The CDR3 loop spans 16 amino acids. CDR1 and CDR2 from the germline V gene are SEHNR and FQNEAQ (reference sequence). The CDR3 region has the DNA TGTGCCAGCAGCGCCGGAATAGCGGGAGTCACCGGGGAGCTGTTTTTT. Translation gives CASSAGIAGVTGELFF.

There are a few counts of this clonotype. This chain connects TRBV7-9 to TRBJ1-1; D is possibly TRBD1 (6 bases). This CDR3 has 15 amino acids. The V gene's germline CDR1 is SEHNR and CDR2 FQNEAQ (reference sequence). Trimming removed 2 bases from V and 4 bases from J, with 14 bases in between. The CDR3 spells CASSLIVGAGTEAFF. As DNA, the CDR3 is TGTGCCAGCAGCTTAATTGTGGGGGCTGGCACTGAAGCTTTCTTT.

This clonotype has a handful of counts. V is TRBV5-1 and J is TRBJ2-3; a possible D gene is TRBD2 (6 bases). CDR3 length: 17 amino acids. Trimming took off 2 bases at V and 2 bases at J, with 18 bases between the two ends. Germline CDR1 and CDR2: SGHRS and YFSETQ. The DNA of the CDR3 is TGCGCCAGCAGCTTAATTCGTATAGCGGAGTTCACAGATACGCAGTATTTT. It is translated as CASSLIRIAEFTDTQYF.

This clonotype was counted a few times. The rearrangement uses TRBV4-2 and TRBJ2-7; possibly TRBD1 for D (5 bases). Trimming took 2 bases from V and 3 from J, leaving 17 bases between them. This CDR3 spans 16 amino acids. In germline, CDR1 is LGHNA, CDR2 YNFKEQ. CDR3 in amino acids: CASSQPQGALFYEQYF. The CDR3 DNA reads as TGTGCCAGCAGCCAACCCCAAGGGGCCCTATTCTACGAGCAGTACTTC.